The 26 T cell receptor beta chains below come from one sample, sequenced in a study of read filtering for tumor transcriptome and immune sequencing. This library used approximately 390 ng RNA and molecular barcoded adaptors spanning alpha/delta and beta/gamma chains. MiXCR, applied by TCRdb to the reads, yields one record per CDR3 protein. The sample has 85,000 or so distinct CDR3 sequences, 9% to 15% seen once. Source material: a population of CD138-negative cells sorted from bone marrow. The receptor source for this set is a donor aged 40 or over with multiple myeloma.

This clonotype was recorded at least ten times. The chain carries TRBV27 and TRBJ2-3, with D hard to call. CDR3 length: 14 amino acids. V lost 5 bases to trimming and J lost 8 bases, with 17 bases between them. Germline CDR1 and CDR2: MNHEY and SMNVEV (reference sequence). CDR3 in DNA: TGTGCCAGCAGTACCGACCCCCAGGACCCTACGCAGTATTTT. Translating gives CASSTDPQDPTQYF.

In its sample, this clonotype was seen many times. The chain recombines TRBV12-3 or TRBV12-4 with TRBJ2-7; D is possibly TRBD1 (5 bases). The length of the CDR3 is 16 residues. Trimming took off 2 bases at V and 2 bases at J, with 16 bases between the two ends. The CDR3: CASSLRGKGAAYEQYF. The CDR3 DNA reads as TGTGCCAGCAGTTTAAGGGGTAAAGGGGCGGCCTACGAGCAGTACTTC.

Remarks on this clonotype: With a much larger clone just one base away, this may be a read error. In this CDR3 the conserved last residue, phenylalanine or tryptophan, is missing, so a read error is likely. This chain links TRBV29-1 with TRBJ2-1, with TRBD2 matching 11 bases. Germline V lookup: CDR1 SQVTM, CDR2 ANQGSEA. The CDR3 spans 15 residues. V dropped 5 bases and J dropped 3; count of bases not matched to a gene: 6. CDR3 sequence: CSVSFLAGGYNEQFS. CDR3 nucleotide sequence: TGCAGCGTTTCATTTCTAGCGGGGGGCTACAATGAGCAGTTCTCC.

This clonotype was observed many times. The J gene is TRBJ2-7, the V gene TRBV30; D is undetermined. Germline V lookup: CDR1 GTSNPN, CDR2 SVGIG (reference sequence). V lost 3 bases and J 5 bases, leaving 8 bases between the germline ends. The CDR3 loop spans 11 amino acids. CDR3 coding DNA: TGTGCCTGGAGCAGTTTCCACGAGCAGTACTTC. Its translation is CAWSSFHEQYF. Full variable domain (missing parts from reference TRBV30 and TRBJ2-7): SQTIHQWPATLVQPVGSPLSLECTVEGTSNPNLYWYRQAAGRGLQLLFYSVGIGQISSEVPQNLSASRPQDRQFILSSKKLLLSDSGFYLCAWSSFHEQYFGPGTRLTVT.

The sample holds many counts of this clonotype. The genes are TRBV10-3 and TRBJ2-7, with 8 bases fitting TRBD2. Per the germline V gene, CDR1 is ENHRY and CDR2 is SYGVKD. The CDR3 has 13 amino acids. V shed 6 bases, J shed 3 bases, and the junction held 4 bases outside the gene matches. CDR3 loop: CAIRREGRYEQYF. The CDR3 coding sequence is TGTGCCATCAGACGGGAGGGCCGCTACGAGCAGTACTTC.

In this sample, this clonotype turned up a few times. Germline and junction disagree at one end, which may indicate a read error. This sequence joins TRBV4-1 and TRBJ2-5; the match to TRBD2 covers 10 bases. CDR1 is MGHRA, CDR2 YSYEKL, per germline. The length of the CDR3 is 18 residues. CDR3 sequence: CAGSQFRMGTSDQETQYF. The CDR3 DNA sequence: TGCGCCGGCAGCCAATTTAGAATGGGGACTAGCGACCAAGAGACCCAGTACTTC.

Concerning this clonotype: A read error is possible here, since a much larger clone lies one base away. The chain recombines TRBV24-1 with TRBJ2-1; 8 nucleotides agree with TRBD2. J was trimmed by 3 bases and V by 7 bases; bases with no gene match: 1. From germline, CDR1 is KGHDR and CDR2 SFDVKD. The CDR3 consists of 13 residues. The CDR3 loop is CATSLAGYNEQFF. The DNA of the CDR3 is TGTGCCACCAGCCTAGCGGGCTACAATGAGCAGTTCTTC.

Comments on this clonotype: This may come from a read error, since a much larger clone is one base off. The CDR3 ends on some other residue instead of the conserved phenylalanine or tryptophan, so this is likely a read error. The rearrangement uses TRBV7-9 and TRBJ1-1, with D maybe TRBD1 (5 bases). The CDR3 totals 13 residues. V lost 3 bases and J 6 bases, leaving 11 bases between the germline ends. CDR1 is SEHNR and CDR2 is FQNEAQ in the germline V gene (reference sequence). CDR3: CASSFLEGAEAFS. The CDR3 DNA sequence: TGTGCCAGCAGCTTTTTGGAAGGGGCTGAAGCTTTCTCT.

This clonotype was detected a few times. The rearrangement links TRBV6-4 to TRBJ2-3; D not certain. With 6 bases removed from V and 0 bases from J, the gap between germline ends came to 7 bases. Germline V gene sequence: CDR1 MRHNA, CDR2 SNTAGT. This CDR3 spans 13 amino acids. This CDR3 is CASRKTSTDTQYF. DNA for the CDR3: TGTGCCAGCAGGAAGACTAGCACAGATACGCAGTATTTT.

In this sample, this clonotype turned up many times. The rearrangement uses TRBV13 and TRBJ2-5; D assignment may be TRBD1 or TRBD2 (6 bases each). V was clipped by 1 base and J by 4 bases, with 7 bases between them. CDR3 size: 13 residues. The V gene's germline CDR1 is PRHDT and CDR2 FYEKMQ (reference sequence). This CDR3 reads CASSLEGGETQYF. The CDR3 DNA reads TGTGCCAGCAGCTTAGAGGGGGGAGAGACCCAGTACTTC.

This clonotype was recorded many times. V and J are TRBV20-1 and TRBJ2-7, with a weak D call TRBD2 (6 bases). The CDR3 extends over 14 amino acids. Per the germline V gene, CDR1 is DFQATT and CDR2 is SNEGSKA (reference sequence). The germline V and J ends were trimmed by 5 bases and 5 bases, with 19 bases remaining between them. The CDR3 loop reads CSARKTSRTHEQYF. CDR3 DNA: TGCAGTGCTCGAAAGACTAGTAGAACCCACGAGCAGTACTTC.

This clonotype was observed at least ten times. The rearrangement uses TRBV7-2 and TRBJ2-7; the D is unclear. V dropped 3 bases and J dropped 0 bases, with 9 bases sitting between them. Per the germline V gene, CDR1 is SGHTA and CDR2 is FQGNSA. The CDR3 spans 14 residues. The CDR3: CASSFSRVSYEQYF. CDR3 nucleotides: TGTGCCAGCAGCTTTAGCCGGGTCTCCTACGAGCAGTACTTC.

There are many counts of this clonotype. The chain recombines TRBV19 with TRBJ2-3; D might be TRBD1 or TRBD2, each matching 5 bases. The CDR3 is 13 residues long. Germline V lookup: CDR1 LNHDA, CDR2 SQIVND (reference sequence). The germline V and J ends were trimmed by 7 bases and 3 bases, with 11 bases remaining between them. The CDR3 loop is CASTGTSTDTQYF. DNA for the CDR3: TGTGCCAGTACCGGGACCTCAACAGATACGCAGTATTTT.

Many counts were recorded for this clonotype. The chain joins TRBV6-5 to TRBJ2-7, with 10 bases identical to TRBD1. This CDR3 is built from 14 residues. The V segment lost 6 bases and the J segment 5 bases; nucleotides outside the gene matches: 7. Looked up from germline, CDR1 is MNHEY and CDR2 is SVGAGI. CDR3: CASRYKGTGDEQYF. The CDR3 DNA reads as TGTGCCAGCAGGTATAAAGGGACAGGGGACGAGCAGTACTTC.

The sample holds many counts of this clonotype. As DNA, the CDR3 is TGCAGTGCTGCCTGGACAGGGGGCGGTTCACCCCTCCACTTT. Translation: CSAAWTGGGSPLHF. The chain links TRBV20-1 to TRBJ1-6, with 11 bases that match TRBD1. The CDR3 is 14 residues long. Germline values: CDR1 DFQATT, CDR2 SNEGSKA (reference sequence). Trimming at V came to 5 bases and at J to 9 bases, leaving 6 bases not matched to a gene.

This clonotype occurred many times. This rearrangement joins TRBV6-5 to TRBJ2-1; D not resolved. Trimming shortened V by 5 bases and J by 7 bases, and 6 bases separated the two germline ends. This CDR3 has 11 amino acids. Germline values: CDR1 MNHEY, CDR2 SVGAGI. The chain's CDR3 is CASSKSNEQFF. In nucleotides, the CDR3 is TGTGCCAGCAGTAAGTCGAATGAGCAGTTCTTC.

This clonotype was recorded at least ten times. The V and J genes are TRBV7-8 and TRBJ2-5, with 8 bases that match TRBD1. The CDR3 runs 13 residues. Trimming at V came to 4 bases and at J to 4 bases, leaving 2 bases not matched to a gene. The germline V gene has CDR1 SGHVS and CDR2 FQNEAQ. In DNA, the CDR3 is TGTGCCAGCAGCTCGGGACAGGCAGAGACCCAGTACTTC. Translated: CASSSGQAETQYF.

This clonotype was observed a handful of times. The junction and the germline gene differ at one end; a read error may be behind it. This chain joins TRBV15 and TRBJ2-5; 10 nucleotides line up with TRBD2. This CDR3 has 13 residues. CDR1 and CDR2 (germline): LNHNV, YYDKDF (reference sequence). CDR3 nucleotide sequence: TGCGCTACCAGCAGAGCGGGGGGGGAGACCCAGTACTTC. Protein sequence: CATSRAGGETQYF.

At least ten counts were recorded for this clonotype. The chain recombines TRBV27 with TRBJ2-2; D is perhaps TRBD1 (6 bases). Germline CDR1 is MNHEY and CDR2 is SMNVEV (reference sequence). There are 13 residues in the CDR3. The V and J ends lost 6 bases and 6 bases respectively, with 11 bases between them. The CDR3 protein is CASSLGAAGELFF. The CDR3 DNA reads TGTGCCAGCAGCTTGGGGGCGGCCGGGGAGCTGTTTTTT.

This clonotype has ten or more counts. DNA of the CDR3: TGTGCCTGCGGCGGACTCTGGACTAGCGGGAACACCGGGGAGCTGTTTTTT. Translated, it gives CACGGLWTSGNTGELFF. V usage is TRBV30 and J usage is TRBJ2-2, with 10 bases lining up with TRBD2. The V segment lost 6 bases and the J segment 1 base; nucleotides outside the gene matches: 11. Germline V CDR1 and CDR2: GTSNPN, SVGIG (reference sequence). This CDR3 spans 17 amino acids.

There are many counts of this clonotype. CDR3 amino acids: CASSSPDSGKYEQYF. Here the CDR3 DNA reads TGTGCCAGCAGTTCCCCGGACTCTGGGAAGTACGAGCAGTACTTC. V gene TRBV28 combines with J gene TRBJ2-7, with D perhaps matching TRBD2 (5 bases). CDR1 and CDR2 from the germline V gene are MDHEN and SYDVKM. The V and J ends lost 4 bases and 4 bases respectively, with 17 bases between them. The CDR3 is made up of 15 amino acids. Variable domain in full (rest from reference TRBV28 and TRBJ2-7): DVKVTQSSRYLVKRTGEKVFLECVQDMDHENMFWYRQDPGLGLRLIYFSYDVKMKEKGDIPEGYSVSREKKERFSLILESASTNQTSMYLCASSSPDSGKYEQYFGPGTRLTVT.

Turning to this clonotype: Given a much more abundant clone one base away, this may be a read error. As the CDR3 is not closed by the conserved phenylalanine or tryptophan, this likely results from a read error. The chain links TRBV7-9 to TRBJ2-7; possibly TRBD1 for D (6 bases). Trimming cost V 6 bases and J 7 bases, with 16 bases left between them. Looked up from germline, CDR1 is SEHNR and CDR2 is FQNEAQ (reference sequence). This CDR3 contains 13 residues. CDR3 sequence reads: CASSAARGREQYS. DNA of the CDR3: TGTGCCAGCAGTGCCGCTAGGGGGAGAGAGCAGTACTCC.

The sample holds many counts of this clonotype. The rearrangement joins TRBV29-1 to TRBJ2-1; D ambiguous. Per the germline V gene, CDR1 is SQVTM and CDR2 is ANQGSEA. CDR3 length equals 14 residues. V dropped 1 base and J dropped 0 bases, with 7 bases sitting between them. The CDR3 nucleotides read TGCAGCGTTGAAGGCCGAAACTCCTACAATGAGCAGTTCTTC. Translated, it gives CSVEGRNSYNEQFF.

This clonotype was counted at least ten times. V usage is TRBV2 and J usage is TRBJ2-3; D call uncertain. Trimming left V 3 bases short and J 2 bases short, with 12 bases between. The CDR3 contains 15 residues. CDR1 and CDR2 from the germline V gene are SNHLY and FYNNEI. The CDR3 DNA reads TGTGCCAGCAGTGACCTAAAGGGTCCCACAGATACGCAGTATTTT. This encodes CASSDLKGPTDTQYF.

This clonotype was found many times. The V and J genes are TRBV3-1 and TRBJ2-5; D tentatively fits TRBD1 or TRBD2 (6 bases each). Trimming left V 1 base short and J 4 bases short, with 13 bases between. Germline-derived CDR1 and CDR2 are LGHDT and YNNKEL (reference sequence). CDR3 length: 15 residues. CDR3 loop: CASSQGYGGLETQYF. DNA of the CDR3: TGTGCCAGCAGCCAAGGGTACGGGGGCCTAGAGACCCAGTACTTC.

The J gene is TRBJ1-5, the V gene TRBV6-2 or TRBV6-3; 9 bases are a match to TRBD1. Germline V gene data show CDR1 as MNHEY and CDR2 as SVGEGT. Unmatched junction bases numbered 7, after V lost 2 bases and J lost 5 bases. This CDR3 comprises 16 residues. CDR3: CASSYGTGYGYQPQHF. The CDR3 bases are TGTGCCAGCAGTTACGGGACAGGGTATGGCTATCAGCCCCAGCATTTT.